This T cell receptor (beta chain) comes out of a study of cytomegalovirus exposure and HLA in healthy donors (dated by TCRdb to 2015 to 2018). The study in broad terms: An earlier analysis of some 600 of the donors reported roughly 300 Gb of sequence data and roughly 120 million unique TCR beta sequences obtained from approximately 180 million T cells. A later analysis re-examined previously published TCR beta repertoires from 500 to 700 donors and added high-resolution HLA genotyping to investigate patterns of TCR occurrence. Genome-wide SNP genotypes for about 65% of the 666 donors were used in a later genetic analysis, which treated that subset as a discovery cohort. The aim of the study was to test whether cataloging public T cell receptors could identify signatures of past pathogen exposure. Among the roughly 400 genotyped donors, around 81% belonged to the genetic ancestry cluster associated with self-reported Caucasian donors. Class I and class II HLA loci were covered by the typing at four-digit resolution. Among about 400 genotyped donors of the cohort, an average of about 220,000 unique TCR beta nucleotide sequences was sequenced per donor, of which 15% to 20% were non-productive. Donor age, sex, ethnicity and CMV serostatus were compiled together with the repertoire data. An early release covering about 600 HLA-typed donors comprised about 310 gigabases of sequencing data and around 85 million unique TCR sequences. An earlier analysis of fewer than 700 of the donors applied high-throughput TCR beta sequencing to assess whether each TCR beta V gene segment acted as functional or pseudogenic. Rather than drawing on any new phenotypic data, the later analysis identified candidate immune exposures from TCR beta sequences and the way those sequences occurred across donors. To predict cytomegalovirus infection status, the study brought together high-throughput TCR immunosequencing, statistical association of individual TCRs with disease status, and machine learning. Typing coverage varied by locus: roughly 629-640 donors for A, B, C, DRB1 and DQB1; 500 to 550 for DQA1; around 570 for DPA1; approximately 490 for DPB1. Every discovery cohort repertoire had been produced on one sequencing platform. The study profiled the T cell repertoires of some 610 subjects by immunosequencing and related them to cytomegalovirus serostatus. A separate validation cohort of some 130 different subjects was used in addition to the approximately 700-subject first cohort. Because of strong linkage in the cohort, roughly 5 DR-DQ haplotypes were treated as single units for association and clustering. Overall results and qualifications from the work: A later analysis found that TCR association rates varied across HLA loci, with DRB1 alleles showing the most associated TCRs and HLA-C alleles the fewest. According to a later analysis, most CMV-associated TCR beta chains appeared to be HLA-restricted, and the HLA associations seemed to be driven largely by CMV exposure. A further reported finding was that TCR beta sequences accurately predicted the HLA-A and HLA-B alleles for most subjects in the first cohort. The study listed 164 TCR beta chains as associated with cytomegalovirus. While some public TCRs were present in many individuals, most TCR sequences turned up only very rarely across donors. In a later genetic analysis, a missense DCLRE1C variant was associated with V-gene and J-gene trimming of TCR beta chains, and the association was replicated in an independent cohort. This cohort had only TCR beta chains sequenced, and the lack of alpha or paired-chain data limited which features could be detected. Presence/absence analyses assumed roughly uniform sequencing depth across donors, an assumption that may not hold. When HLA alleles, especially DR and DQ, strongly co-occurred, attributing TCR associations to individual alleles was difficult. According to a later analysis, parvovirus B19, influenza, CMV and Epstein-Barr virus appeared linked to several top co-occurrence clusters. Because HLA typing was unavailable for some donors at each locus, only the typed subset was used in association tests. Some IMGT-functional V segments, including TRBV6-2 and TRBV6-3, could not be distinguished by the 87-base-pair reads and were therefore excluded. In vitro tests confirmed that a few of the cytomegalovirus-associated TCR beta chains recognize cytomegalovirus antigens. According to the authors, the approach could potentially be generalized to other disease states and immunological phenotypes. In a later analysis, 16,951 TCR beta sequences were associated with specific HLA alleles at a false discovery rate of 0.05. In both the original and validation cohorts, the classifier was reported to diagnose cytomegalovirus status with high specificity and sensitivity. Because counts were too low, under 20 rarely observed V segments, including chromosome 9 orphons, were left out of the earlier analysis of a few hundred of the donors. In an earlier analysis of fewer than 700 of the donors, most TCR beta V segments appeared in productive rearrangements about 90% or about 30% of the time, broadly matching IMGT annotations. In a later genetic analysis, fewer N-insertions in productive TCRs were reported among donors in an Asian-associated ancestry cluster than the roughly 710-donor mean. A cluster of highly shared sequence variants was judged likely to represent a technical artifact of the sequencing pipeline. The only immune exposure information available for the cohort was CMV serostatus. Correlated functional status among segregating V segments might be attributable to linkage disequilibrium, but an unknown experimental factor could not be ruled out. In a later analysis, HLA-associated TCR beta chains showed more clonal expansion and lower generation probabilities than non-associated chains that were equally common.

As encoded in the germline V gene, CDR1 is MNHEY while CDR2 is SVGAGI. The CDR3, from cysteine to phenylalanine, totals 15 residues. Only the CDR3 portion is preserved as DNA: 45 bases, with reading frame beginning at the first base. Deletion took 2 bases off V and 0 bases off J, with a span of 10 bases between the germline ends. Libraries came from the immunoSEQ multiplex PCR assay. A mixture of 60 forward primers for TCR Vbeta segments and 13 reverse primers for TCR Jbeta segments was used in the multiplex PCR. The CDR3 region of rearranged TCR beta genes was amplified from genomic DNA by a multiplex PCR assay. On the Illumina HiSeq System, the amplified TCR beta libraries were sequenced as 87-base-pair reads. From the authors' description of their analysis: A later analysis tallied 75 million to 95 million unique TCR beta chains across the 600 to 700 repertoires, and some 12 million of those chains were shared by two or more donors. Raw reads were error-corrected and collapsed into unique sequences with a nearest-neighbor algorithm that merged closely related sequences to remove PCR and sequencing errors. CDR3 sequences were aligned to IMGT reference sequences to assign V, D and J gene segments. Each retained sequence needed at least a six-nucleotide match to both a V gene segment and a J gene segment. A rearrangement counted as productive if the CDR3 had no stop codons and remained in frame with V and J, and every other rearrangement counted as non-productive. Following IMGT convention, CDR3 was defined as the stretch from the second conserved V-encoded cysteine to the conserved J-encoded phenylalanine. The earlier analysis of about 620 of the donors excluded sequences that lacked an unambiguous match to a single V gene segment. In an earlier analysis of 450 to 700 of the donors, V segments were called functional above 56.7% productive rearrangements and were called segregating when the between-donor standard deviation exceeded 5%. To diagnose cytomegalovirus status from the catalog of TCR beta chain sequences, a statistical classification framework was built. V and J gene assignment, in a later analysis, came from comparing TCR nucleotide sequences with IMGT/GENE-DB human TR gene sequences. Using the TCRdist pipeline, a later analysis assigned CDR3 sequences along with most-parsimonious VDJ recombination scenarios. In a later analysis, each TCR beta chain was defined by its CDR3 amino acid sequence together with its V-gene family, and reads lacking a unique V-gene family were excluded. As a way to deal with suspected cross-contamination and a sequencing artifact, a later analysis dropped 500 to 700 nucleotide sequences that were highly shared and had low generation probability. For each public chain, a later analysis derived a clonal expansion index from normalized ranks of inferred template counts within each repertoire. In a later analysis, generation probabilities were computed using a VDJ recombination model fitted to out-of-frame rearrangements, and the results were checked against IGoR. A later analysis scored TCR-TCR, TCR-HLA and TCR-CMV co-occurrence with hypergeometric tests, applying a repertoire-size bias correction to TCR pairs. To estimate false discovery rates, a later analysis permuted the HLA or CMV assignments 20 times. In a later analysis, co-occurring TCRs were grouped using DBSCAN, and TCRdist sequence similarity was added for clustering within HLA-allele-positive subsets. Repertoires with fewer than 30,000 or more than 120,000 public chains were left out of co-occurrence clustering, as were five repertoires with anomalous nucleotide sharing. TCRdb mirrors the immuneACCESS table, restricted to in-frame sequences. Some clones are absent from its copies; in checked studies, under half trace to an unresolved V gene, and the reason for the others is unknown. V and J calls plus clone size are reproduced from that table; the DNA served to infer D and trimming. The sample contains about 100,000 clones, under 80% of them found a single time. The ten largest account for over 3.5% of the sample.

The cohort comprised fewer than 750 healthy bone marrow donors. Cohort members were all nominally healthy when sampled, although unrecorded immune exposures were likely present. The donor was CMV seronegative and belonged to the group of 352 seronegative cohort members. A peripheral blood sample was collected from each donor, and TCR beta sequencing was performed on peripheral blood mononuclear cells. The Qiagen DNeasy Blood Extraction Kit was used to extract genomic DNA from the blood cell samples. About this clone: There is no known antigen for this receptor. The sample holds no much larger clone one base away, and base qualities are not on file.

Input material: PBMCs. The V and J segments used are TRBV6-5 and TRBJ1-2; TRBD1 is perhaps the D gene, given 5 matching bases. The sequence was collected from a middle-aged man in good health and CMV-seronegative. The DNA is as follows: TGTGCCAGCAGTTACGCTGCAGGGTCTAACTATGGCTACACCTTC. Its protein product is CASSYAAGSNYGYTF.